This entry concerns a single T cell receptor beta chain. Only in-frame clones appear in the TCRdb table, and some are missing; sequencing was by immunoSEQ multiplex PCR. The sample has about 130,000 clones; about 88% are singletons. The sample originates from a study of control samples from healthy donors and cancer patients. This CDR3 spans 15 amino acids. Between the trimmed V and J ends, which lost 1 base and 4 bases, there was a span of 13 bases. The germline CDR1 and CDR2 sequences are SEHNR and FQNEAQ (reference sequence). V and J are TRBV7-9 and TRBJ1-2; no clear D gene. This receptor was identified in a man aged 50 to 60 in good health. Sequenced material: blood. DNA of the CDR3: TGTGCCAGCAGCTTAGGGGGTGGAAATCTCTATGGCTACACCTTC. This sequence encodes CASSLGGGNLYGYTF.